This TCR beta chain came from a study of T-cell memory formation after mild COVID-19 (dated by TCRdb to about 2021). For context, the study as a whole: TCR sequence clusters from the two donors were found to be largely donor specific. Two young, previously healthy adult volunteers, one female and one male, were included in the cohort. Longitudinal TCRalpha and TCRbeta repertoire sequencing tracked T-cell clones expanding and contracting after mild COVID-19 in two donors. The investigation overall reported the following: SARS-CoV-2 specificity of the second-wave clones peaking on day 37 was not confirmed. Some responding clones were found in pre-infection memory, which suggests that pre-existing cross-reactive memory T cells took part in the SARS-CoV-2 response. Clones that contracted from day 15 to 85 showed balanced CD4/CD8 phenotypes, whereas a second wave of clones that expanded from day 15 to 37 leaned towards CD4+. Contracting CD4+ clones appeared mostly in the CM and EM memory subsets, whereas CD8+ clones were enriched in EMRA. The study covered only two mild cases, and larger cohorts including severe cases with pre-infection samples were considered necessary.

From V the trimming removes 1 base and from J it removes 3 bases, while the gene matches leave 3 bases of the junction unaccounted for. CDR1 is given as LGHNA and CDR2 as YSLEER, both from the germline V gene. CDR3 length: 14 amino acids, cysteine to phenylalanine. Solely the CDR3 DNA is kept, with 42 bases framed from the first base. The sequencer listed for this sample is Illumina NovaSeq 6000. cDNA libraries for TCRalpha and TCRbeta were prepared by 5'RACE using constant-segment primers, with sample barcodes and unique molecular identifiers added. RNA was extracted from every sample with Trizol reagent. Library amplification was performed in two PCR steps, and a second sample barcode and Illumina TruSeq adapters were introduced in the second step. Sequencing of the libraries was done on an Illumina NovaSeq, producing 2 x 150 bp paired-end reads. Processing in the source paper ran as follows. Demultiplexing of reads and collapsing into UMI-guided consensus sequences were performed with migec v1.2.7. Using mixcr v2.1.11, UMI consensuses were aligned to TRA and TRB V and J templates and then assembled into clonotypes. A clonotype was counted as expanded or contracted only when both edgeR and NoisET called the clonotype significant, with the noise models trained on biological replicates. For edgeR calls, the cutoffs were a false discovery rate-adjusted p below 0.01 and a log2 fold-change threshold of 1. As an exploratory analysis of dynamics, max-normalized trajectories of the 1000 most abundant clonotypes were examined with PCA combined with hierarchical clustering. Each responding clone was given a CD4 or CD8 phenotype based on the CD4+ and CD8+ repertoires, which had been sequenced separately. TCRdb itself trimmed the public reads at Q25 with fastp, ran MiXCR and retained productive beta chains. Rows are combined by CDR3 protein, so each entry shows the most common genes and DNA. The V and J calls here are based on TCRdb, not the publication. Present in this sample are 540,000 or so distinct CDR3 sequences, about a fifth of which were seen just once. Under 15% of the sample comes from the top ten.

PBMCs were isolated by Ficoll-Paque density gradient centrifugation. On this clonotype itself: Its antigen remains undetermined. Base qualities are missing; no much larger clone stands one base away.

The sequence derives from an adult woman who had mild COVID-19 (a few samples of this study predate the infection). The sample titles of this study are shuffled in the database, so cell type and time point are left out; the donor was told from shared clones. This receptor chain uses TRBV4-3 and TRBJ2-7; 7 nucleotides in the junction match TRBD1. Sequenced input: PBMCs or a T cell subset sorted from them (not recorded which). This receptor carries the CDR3 CASSQAAGGYEQYF. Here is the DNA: TGCGCCAGCAGCCAAGCTGCAGGGGGCTACGAGCAGTACTTC.